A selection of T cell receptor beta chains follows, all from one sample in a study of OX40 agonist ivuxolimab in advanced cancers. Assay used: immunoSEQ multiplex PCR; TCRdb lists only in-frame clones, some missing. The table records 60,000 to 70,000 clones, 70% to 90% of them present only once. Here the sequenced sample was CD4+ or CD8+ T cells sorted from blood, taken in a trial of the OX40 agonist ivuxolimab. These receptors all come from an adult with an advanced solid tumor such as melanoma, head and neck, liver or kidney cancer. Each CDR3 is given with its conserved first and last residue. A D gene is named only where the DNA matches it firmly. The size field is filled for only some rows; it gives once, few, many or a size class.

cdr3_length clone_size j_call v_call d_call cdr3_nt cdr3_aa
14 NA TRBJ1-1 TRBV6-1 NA TGTGCCAGCAGTTCGGGTCAGGGGTTAACTGAAGCTTTCTTT CASSSGQGLTEAFF
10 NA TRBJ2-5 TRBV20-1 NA TGCAGTGCCATGCTAGAGACCCAGTACTTC CSAMLETQYF
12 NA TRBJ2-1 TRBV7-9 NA TGTGCCAGCAGCCCTTCGGGGGATGAGCAGTTCTTC CASSPSGDEQFF
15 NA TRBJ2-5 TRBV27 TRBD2 TGTGCCAGCAGCGAACTAGCGGGAGTTCAAGAGACCCAGTACTTC CASSELAGVQETQYF
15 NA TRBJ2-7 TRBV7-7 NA TGTGCTAGCAGCTTAGCGGACGGAGACTCCTACGAGCAGTACTTC CASSLADGDSYEQYF
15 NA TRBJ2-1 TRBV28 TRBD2 TGTGCCAGCAGCCCAGCGGGGGTTTCCTACAATGAGCAGTTCTTC CASSPAGVSYNEQFF
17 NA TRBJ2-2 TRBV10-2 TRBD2 TGCGCCAGCACCCCCCCGGGACTAGCGGGCTACACCGGGGAGCTGTTTTTT CASTPPGLAGYTGELFF
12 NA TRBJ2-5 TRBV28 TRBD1 TGTGCCAGCAGGAGACAGGGGGGGACCCAGTACTTC CASRRQGGTQYF
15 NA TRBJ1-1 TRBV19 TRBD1 TGTGCCAGTAGTATAGGACAGGGGGCTAAAACTGAAGCTTTCTTT CASSIGQGAKTEAFF
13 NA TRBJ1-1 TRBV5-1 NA TGCGCCAGCAGCTTGGAAGGGAACACTGAAGCTTTCTTT CASSLEGNTEAFF
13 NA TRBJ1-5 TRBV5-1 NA TGCGCCAGCAGCTTGGGGGAGCATCAGCCCCAGCATTTT CASSLGEHQPQHF
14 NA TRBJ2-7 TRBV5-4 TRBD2 TGTGCCAGCAGCTCATCGACTAGCTACCACGAGCAGTACTTC CASSSSTSYHEQYF
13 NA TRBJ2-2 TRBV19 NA TGTGCCAGTAGTATGGGGTACACCGGGGAGCTGTTTTTT CASSMGYTGELFF
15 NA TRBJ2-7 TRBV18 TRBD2 TGTGCCAGCTCACTGCGGACTAGCGGTATGGGGGAGCAGTACTTC CASSLRTSGMGEQYF
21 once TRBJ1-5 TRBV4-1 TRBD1 TGCGCCAGCAGCCAAGGGGCCCCTCGGGACAGATCTTCCAATAGCAATCAGCCCCAGCATTTT CASSQGAPRDRSSNSNQPQHF
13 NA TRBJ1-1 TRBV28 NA TGTGCCAGCAGCACACCGGGGTCCACTGAAGCTTTCTTT CASSTPGSTEAFF
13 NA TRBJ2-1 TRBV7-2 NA TGTGCCAGCAGCTTAGTCTCTTACAATGAGCAGTTCTTC CASSLVSYNEQFF
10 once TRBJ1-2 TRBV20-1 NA TGCAGTGCTTCGAACTATGGCTACACCTTC CSASNYGYTF
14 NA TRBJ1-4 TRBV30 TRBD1 TGTGCCTGGACTACCGGGACAGGGGACGGAAAACTGTTTTTT CAWTTGTGDGKLFF
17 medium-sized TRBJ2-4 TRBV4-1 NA TGCGCCAGCAGCCAAGATACGGACACGTCAGGCAAAAACATTCAGTACTTC CASSQDTDTSGKNIQYF
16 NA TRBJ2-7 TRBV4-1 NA TGCGCCAGCAGCCAAGATCCCCAGGCCCGCTCCTACGAGCAGTACTTC CASSQDPQARSYEQYF
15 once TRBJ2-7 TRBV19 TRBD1 TGTGCCAGTAGTACTAACAGGGGAAGGCTCTACGAGCAGTACTTC CASSTNRGRLYEQYF
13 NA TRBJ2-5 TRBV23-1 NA TGCGCCAGCAGTCGTACGGGAGTAGAGACCCAGTACTTC CASSRTGVETQYF
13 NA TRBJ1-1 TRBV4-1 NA TGCGCCAGCAGCCCGGACCATGGGACTGAAGCTTTCTTT CASSPDHGTEAFF
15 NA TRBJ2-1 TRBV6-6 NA TGTGCCAGCAGTTTTAGCGGTTCCGAGTACAATGAGCAGTTCTTC CASSFSGSEYNEQFF
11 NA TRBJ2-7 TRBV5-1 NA TGCGCCAGCAGCTCCTCCTACGAGCAGTACTTC CASSSSYEQYF
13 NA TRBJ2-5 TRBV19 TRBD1 TGTGCCAGTAGTATAAACAGGGGGGAGACCCAGTACTTC CASSINRGETQYF
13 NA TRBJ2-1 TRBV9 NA TGTGCCAGCAGCGTAGCGGGGGTCTATGAGCAGTTCTTC CASSVAGVYEQFF
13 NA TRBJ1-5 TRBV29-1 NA TGCAGCGTTGAAGATACGAGGGGACAGCCCCAGCATTTT CSVEDTRGQPQHF
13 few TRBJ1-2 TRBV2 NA TGTGCCAGCAGTGAATGGGACGGCTATGGCTACACCTTC CASSEWDGYGYTF
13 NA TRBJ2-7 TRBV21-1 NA TGTGCCAGCAAGCTCGGGACAGACTACGAGCAGTACTTC CASKLGTDYEQYF
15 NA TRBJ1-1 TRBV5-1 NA TGCGCCAGCAGCTTGGCCGGGGGGGAGAACACTGAAGCTTTCTTT CASSLAGGENTEAFF
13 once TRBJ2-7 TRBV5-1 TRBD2 TGCGCCAGCAGCCTAGCGGGAGACAACGAGCAGTACTTC CASSLAGDNEQYF
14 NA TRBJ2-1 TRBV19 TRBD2 TGTGCCAGTAGTATAGAGCAAGCGGGAGTTGAGCAGTTCTTC CASSIEQAGVEQFF
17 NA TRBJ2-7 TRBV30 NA TGTGCCTGGAGTGCCGGTAGGGTTGGTGGAACCTTTCTTGAGCAGTACTTC CAWSAGRVGGTFLEQYF
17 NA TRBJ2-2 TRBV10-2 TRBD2 TGCGCCAGCAGCCCTCTTGCAGGGAGGGAGAACACCGGGGAGCTGTTTTTT CASSPLAGRENTGELFF
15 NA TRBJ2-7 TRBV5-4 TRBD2 TGTGCCAGCAGTCAGAAGACTAGCGGGGCCTACGAGCAGTACTTC CASSQKTSGAYEQYF
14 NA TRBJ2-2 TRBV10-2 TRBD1 TGCGCCACTACCGACAGGGGGCATACCGGGGAGCTGTTTTTT CATTDRGHTGELFF
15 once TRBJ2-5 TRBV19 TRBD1 TGTGCCAGTAGTTTAACCGGGACAGGGGAGGAGACCCAGTACTTC CASSLTGTGEETQYF
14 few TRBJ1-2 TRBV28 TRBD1 TGTGCCAGCAGCGAAAGACAGGGTTACTATGGCTACACCTTC CASSERQGYYGYTF
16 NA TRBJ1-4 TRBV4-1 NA TGCGCCAGCAGCCAAGACTCGGGAGGGACTGGGGAAAAACTGTTTTTT CASSQDSGGTGEKLFF
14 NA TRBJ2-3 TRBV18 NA TGTGCCAGCTCACCATCAGGGAGCACAGATACGCAGTATTTT CASSPSGSTDTQYF
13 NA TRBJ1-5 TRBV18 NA TGTGCCAGCTCAGAGACAGCCAATCAGCCCCAGCATTTT CASSETANQPQHF
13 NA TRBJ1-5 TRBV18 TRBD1 TGTGCCAGCTCATCGGACAGGAATCAGCCCCAGCATTTT CASSSDRNQPQHF
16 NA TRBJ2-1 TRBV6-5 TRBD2 TGTGCCAGCAGTTACTACGGGACTAGCGGAGACAATGAGCAGTTCTTC CASSYYGTSGDNEQFF
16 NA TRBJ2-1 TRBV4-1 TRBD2 TGCGCCAGCAGCCAAGATGCGGCGGGAGGGCCCGATGAGCAGTTCTTC CASSQDAAGGPDEQFF
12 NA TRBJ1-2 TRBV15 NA TGTGCCACCAGCAGGGGGTCCTATGGCTACACCTTC CATSRGSYGYTF
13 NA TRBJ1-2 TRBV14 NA TGTGCCAGCAGCCAAGATTATTATAGTGGCTACACCTTC CASSQDYYSGYTF
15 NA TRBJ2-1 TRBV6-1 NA TGTGCCAGCAGGAATACCCTTTCCTCCTACAATGAGCAGTTCTTC CASRNTLSSYNEQFF